The present T cell receptor beta chain was sequenced within a study of blood T cell repertoires in COVID-19. Original handling: The authors estimated nucleated cell counts from reference gene primer amplification. Assay used: immunoSEQ multiplex PCR; TCRdb lists only in-frame clones, some missing. The V and J calls and clone size were taken over from that table, and D and trimming were inferred from the DNA. This sample carries some 57,000 clones, around 90% of them seen once, and the ten largest clones take approximately 5%. The CDR3 contains 16 residues. Between the trimmed V and J ends, which lost 4 bases and 2 bases, there was a span of 17 bases. Germline CDR1 and CDR2: LGHNA and YSLEER.

V usage is TRBV4-3 and J usage is TRBJ1-1, with D perhaps matching TRBD1 (6 bases). The sequence was obtained from a human donor in a cohort sampled during active COVID-19. The source material was peripheral blood. This CDR3 reads CASSPSERGTNTEAFF. DNA for the CDR3: TGCGCCAGCAGCCCTTCCGAGAGGGGGACCAACACTGAAGCTTTCTTT.